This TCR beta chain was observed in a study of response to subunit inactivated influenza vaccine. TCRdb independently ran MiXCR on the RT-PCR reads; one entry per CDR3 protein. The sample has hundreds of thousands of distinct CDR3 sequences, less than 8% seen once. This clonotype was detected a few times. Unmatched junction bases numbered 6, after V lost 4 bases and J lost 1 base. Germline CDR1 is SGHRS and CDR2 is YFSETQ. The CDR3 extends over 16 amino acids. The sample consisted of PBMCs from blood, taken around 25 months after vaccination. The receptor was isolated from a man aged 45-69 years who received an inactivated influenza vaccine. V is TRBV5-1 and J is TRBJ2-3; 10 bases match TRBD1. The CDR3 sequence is CASSRDGTGGTDTQYF. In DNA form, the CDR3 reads TGCGCCAGCAGCCGAGACGGGACAGGGGGCACAGATACGCAGTATTTT.